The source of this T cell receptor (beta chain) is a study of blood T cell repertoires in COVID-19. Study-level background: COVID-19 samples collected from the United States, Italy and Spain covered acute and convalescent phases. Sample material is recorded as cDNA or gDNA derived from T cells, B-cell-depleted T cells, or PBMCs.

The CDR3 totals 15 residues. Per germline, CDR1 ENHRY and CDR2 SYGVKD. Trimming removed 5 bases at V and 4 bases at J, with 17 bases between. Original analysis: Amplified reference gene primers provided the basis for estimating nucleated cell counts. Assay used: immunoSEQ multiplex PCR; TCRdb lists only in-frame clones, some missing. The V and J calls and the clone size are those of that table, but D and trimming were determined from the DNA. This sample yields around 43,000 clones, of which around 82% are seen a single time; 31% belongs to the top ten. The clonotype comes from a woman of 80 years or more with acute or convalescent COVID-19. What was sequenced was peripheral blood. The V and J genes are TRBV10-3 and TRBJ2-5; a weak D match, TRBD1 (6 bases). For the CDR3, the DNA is TGTGCCATCAGTACCCACAGGGACGACGGAGAGACCCAGTACTTC. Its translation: CAISTHRDDGETQYF.